These 15 T cell receptor beta chains were all obtained from the same sample, sequenced in a study of T cells in Graves' hyperthyroidism and ophthalmopathy. RNA transcripts provided the source from which TCR beta CDR3 regions were amplified. The study used the HTBI primer set for a first-round RT-PCR of the TCR CDR3. A single record per CDR3 protein comes from TCRdb applying MiXCR to the multiplex PCR reads. The sample includes roughly 570,000 distinct CDR3 sequences, approximately 44% seen only once; the top ten take around 20%. Material: peripheral blood or thyroid tissue (not recorded which). The receptors originated from an adult woman with Graves' disease, either hyperthyroidism or ophthalmopathy (not recorded which).

Regarding this clonotype: A much larger clone is a single base away; this may be a read error. The rearrangement joins TRBV9 to TRBJ2-7, with TRBD2 identical over 11 bases. This CDR3 has 15 amino acids. Trimming removed 4 bases from V and 6 bases from J; junction bases left unmatched: 9. The germline CDR1 and CDR2 sequences are SGDLS and YYNGEE. In nucleotides, the CDR3 is TGTGCCAGCAGCCAAGCCGGGACTAGCGGCTGCGAGCAGTACTTC. Its protein product is CASSQAGTSGCEQYF.

V usage is TRBV20-1 and J usage is TRBJ2-2; the D gene is possibly TRBD1 (5 bases). Germline-derived CDR1 and CDR2 are DFQATT and SNEGSKA (reference sequence). This CDR3 is built from 13 residues. Trimming stripped 6 bases from V and 4 bases from J, with 12 bases between. The CDR3 DNA reads as TGCAGTGCAAAAGACAGCCCCACCGGGGAGCTGTTTTTT. Translated, it gives CSAKDSPTGELFF.

The CDR3 is CASSFGTSATNEKLFF. Here the CDR3 DNA reads TGTGCCAGCAGCTTCGGGACTTCTGCAACTAATGAAAAACTGTTTTTT. The chain recombines TRBV9 with TRBJ1-4, with a weak D call TRBD1 (5 bases). Trimming left V 4 bases short and J 0 bases short, with 13 bases between. This CDR3 region has 16 residues. Germline CDR1 reads SGDLS; CDR2 reads YYNGEE. Full variable domain (rest looked up from reference TRBV9 and TRBJ1-4): DSGVTQTPKHLITATGQRVTLRCSPRSGDLSVYWYQQSLDQGLQFLIQYYNGEERAKGNILERFSAQQFPDLHSELNLSSLELGDSALYFCASSFGTSATNEKLFFGSGTQLSVL.

This clonotype was detected ten times or more. The gene calls are TRBV30 and TRBJ2-7, with 7 bases aligning to TRBD1. This CDR3 comprises 14 residues. Germline CDR1 and CDR2: GTSNPN and SVGIG (reference sequence). V lost 8 bases and J lost 1; bases outside the gene matches: 11. CDR3 DNA: TGTGCCGCCGTGTGGGACAGTAAGTCCTACGAGCAGTACTTC. Protein product: CAAVWDSKSYEQYF.

In its sample, this clonotype was seen many times. The chain employs TRBV7-2 and TRBJ1-2; D is possibly TRBD1 (5 bases). Trimming took off 0 bases at V and 8 bases at J, with 13 bases between the two ends. CDR3 length: 14 residues. From germline, CDR1 is SGHTA and CDR2 FQGNSA. This chain's CDR3 is CASSLASRDGGYTF. DNA of the CDR3: TGTGCCAGCAGCTTAGCGTCAAGGGACGGAGGCTACACCTTC.

In the case of this clonotype: At one of its ends the junction is not consistent with the germline gene, which may arise from a read error. V gene TRBV5-5 combines with J gene TRBJ2-5; 11 bases align to TRBD1. The CDR3 has 16 residues. Germline-derived CDR1 and CDR2 are SGHKS and YYEKEE (reference sequence). As DNA, the CDR3 is TGCGCCAGCAGCGGCGGGACAGGGGGAATAGGGGAGACCCAGTACTTC. Amino acids: CASSGGTGGIGETQYF.

This clonotype came up many times. This chain uses TRBV20-1 with TRBJ2-6, with 7 bases aligning to TRBD2. The V gene end was trimmed by 5 bases and the J gene end by 3 bases; junction bases not matched to a gene: 10. Germline assignment: CDR1 DFQATT and CDR2 SNEGSKA (reference sequence). The length of the CDR3 is 16 residues. Written as DNA, the CDR3 is TGCAGTGCTTTCCGGACTAGGTCTCTTGGGGCCAACGTCCTGACTTTC. This gives the protein CSAFRTRSLGANVLTF.

The chain is built from TRBV2 and TRBJ1-5; TRBD1 agrees at 7 bases. The CDR3 consists of 13 residues. With V trimmed by 8 bases and J by 6 bases, 7 bases remained unmatched. CDR1 SNHLY and CDR2 FYNNEI come from the germline V gene. CDR3 protein: CASRRGQGQPQHF. CDR3 coding DNA: TGTGCCAGCCGAAGGGGGCAGGGTCAGCCCCAGCATTTT.

V gene TRBV20-1 combines with J gene TRBJ2-2, with D unclear. Trimming removed 3 bases at V and 6 bases at J, with 2 bases between. The CDR3 totals 10 residues. Per the germline V gene, CDR1 is DFQATT and CDR2 is SNEGSKA (reference sequence). CDR3 nucleotides: TGCAGTGCTAGTGCCGGGGAGCTGTTTTTT. Encoded protein: CSASAGELFF.

This sequence joins TRBV7-9 and TRBJ2-3; 11 nucleotides match TRBD2. Trimming took 2 bases from V and 5 from J; bases not matched to a gene: 3. The CDR3 sequence is 15 residues long. Germline V gene lookup returns CDR1 SEHNR and CDR2 FQNEAQ (reference sequence). CDR3 sequence: CASSLIGTSGDTQYF. The CDR3 DNA reads TGTGCCAGCAGCTTAATCGGGACTAGCGGAGATACGCAGTATTTT.

This chain links TRBV6-5 with TRBJ2-2; 10 bases line up with TRBD2. The CDR3 totals 17 residues. The germline V gene has CDR1 MNHEY and CDR2 SVGAGI. Trimming removed 4 bases from V and 7 bases from J; junction bases left unmatched: 12. The CDR3 sequence: CASSSAFGTSVHGELFF. CDR3 nucleotide sequence: TGTGCCAGCAGTTCGGCATTTGGGACTAGCGTTCACGGGGAGCTGTTTTTT.

This clonotype was recorded a few times. This chain uses TRBV10-3 with TRBJ2-5; perhaps TRBD1 as D (6 bases). Between the trimmed V and J ends, which lost 3 bases and 2 bases, there was a span of 7 bases. From germline, CDR1 is ENHRY and CDR2 SYGVKD. The CDR3 is 13 amino acids. In nucleotides, the CDR3 is TGTGCCATCAGTGACGGGACACAAGAGACCCAGTACTTC. This sequence encodes CAISDGTQETQYF.

This chain links TRBV5-1 with TRBJ2-7, with 7 bases identical to TRBD2. The germline V gene encodes CDR1 SGHRS and CDR2 YFSETQ. V gave up 3 bases and J gave up 7 bases; unmatched junction bases: 10. The CDR3 spans 14 residues. The CDR3 region is CASSWTSGGREQYF. The CDR3 bases are TGCGCCAGCAGCTGGACCTCTGGCGGGAGAGAGCAGTACTTC.

The rearrangement links TRBV25-1 to TRBJ1-2; unclear D gene. Germline-derived CDR1 and CDR2 are MGHDK and SYGVNS. Trimming removed 4 bases from V and 6 bases from J, with 18 bases in between. The length of the CDR3 is 15 residues. The CDR3 region has the DNA TGTGCCAGCAGTGCTGCCCTACCCGGGAGGAATGGCTACACCTTC. Encoded protein: CASSAALPGRNGYTF.

This clonotype was seen only a few times. The chain combines TRBV4-1 with TRBJ2-6; 8 bases match TRBD1. This CDR3 has 19 residues. CDR1 and CDR2 from the germline V gene are MGHRA and YSYEKL. After removal of 3 bases from V and 0 bases from J, the junction contained 10 bases not matched to a gene. In DNA form, the CDR3 reads TGCGCCAGCAGCCACACACGGGGGACAGGCGACTCTGGGGCCAACGTCCTGACTTTC. Amino acid sequence: CASSHTRGTGDSGANVLTF.